The 18 T cell receptor beta chains in this list originate from one sample, sequenced in a study of regulatory T cells in long-lasting Graves disease. Time point of the sample: newly diagnosed GD, antithyroid drugs for less than 3 months. Construction of the TCR library relied on RNA isolated from PBMCs. Arm-PCR of CDR3 regions and iRepertoire HTBI primers were used to build TCR beta libraries. A single record per CDR3 protein comes from TCRdb applying MiXCR to the multiplex PCR reads. Here the sample spans about 540,000 distinct CDR3 sequences, roughly 14% being singletons. These same data were also listed under a study on T cells in Graves' hyperthyroidism and ophthalmopathy.

The material sequenced was peripheral blood mononuclear cells (PBMCs), taken at new diagnosis, from a patient treated with antithyroid drugs. The receptors derive from a man between 25 and 39 years old with Graves disease.

The chain couples TRBV24-1 to TRBJ2-2; tentatively, D is TRBD1 (6 bases). Trimming took 0 bases from V and 1 from J, leaving 8 bases between them. CDR3 length equals 16 residues. Germline values: CDR1 KGHDR, CDR2 SFDVKD. CDR3 residues: CATSDLNRENTGELFF. In DNA form, the CDR3 reads TGTGCCACCAGTGATTTGAACAGGGAGAACACCGGGGAGCTGTTTTTT.

This clonotype was found many times. The chain recombines TRBV12-5 with TRBJ2-5; 8 bases map to TRBD1. Germline lookup yields CDR1 LGHNT and CDR2 FRNRAP. The ends lost 7 bases at V and 5 bases at J; junction bases unmatched: 18. The CDR3 is 17 amino acids. CDR3 in DNA: TGTGCTAGTGCCCACACAAGCCAGGACAGGGCGTGGGAGACCCAGTACTTC. As protein: CASAHTSQDRAWETQYF.

This clonotype came up many times. The gene calls are TRBV6-1 and TRBJ2-3; 11 bases map to TRBD2. The V and J ends lost 6 bases and 2 bases, in that order; junction bases with no gene match: 10. This CDR3 has 17 amino acids. Germline CDR1 and CDR2: MNHNS and SASEGT. The chain's CDR3 is CASRPVVAGGITDTQYF. CDR3 in DNA: TGTGCCAGCAGACCAGTAGTAGCGGGAGGGATCACAGATACGCAGTATTTT.

The V and J genes are TRBV7-9 and TRBJ2-1; TRBD2 might be the D (5 bases). This CDR3 is 13 amino acids long. The V gene's germline CDR1 is SEHNR and CDR2 FQNEAQ (reference sequence). V lost 5 bases and J lost 3, with 8 bases in between. The DNA for the CDR3 is TGTGCCAGCAGCCAGACTAACTACAATGAGCAGTTCTTC. This gives the protein CASSQTNYNEQFF.

As to this clonotype: One base away lies a much larger clone, so this may be a sequencing read error. The chain carries TRBV20-1 and TRBJ1-1; possibly TRBD1 for D (6 bases). There are 12 residues in the CDR3. In germline, CDR1 is DFQATT, CDR2 SNEGSKA (reference sequence). Here the CDR3 DNA reads TGCAGTGCTACTCAGGGGAGCACTGAAGCTGTCTTT. Encoded protein: CSATQGSTEAVF.

At least ten counts were recorded for this clonotype. V and J are TRBV28 and TRBJ2-1; maybe TRBD2 (6 bases). With 3 bases removed from V and 8 bases from J, the gap between germline ends came to 17 bases. Germline loops: CDR1 MDHEN, CDR2 SYDVKM. The CDR3 is made up of 15 amino acids. This chain's CDR3 is CASSLGLGIEYEQFF. DNA for the CDR3: TGTGCCAGCAGTTTGGGACTCGGAATCGAGTATGAGCAGTTCTTC.

This clonotype was detected only a few times. J is TRBJ1-1 and V is TRBV18, with 7 nucleotides matching TRBD1. This CDR3 spans 14 amino acids. V gave up 2 bases and J gave up 8 bases; unmatched junction bases: 8. Germline assignment: CDR1 KGHSH and CDR2 LQKENI. In nucleotides, the CDR3 is TGTGCCAGCTCACCAACCACCTGGGACAGCGAAGCTTTCTTT. It encodes CASSPTTWDSEAFF.

This chain connects TRBV14 to TRBJ2-1; TRBD1 aligns across 9 bases. This CDR3 comprises 15 residues. The V gene's germline CDR1 is SGHDN and CDR2 FVKESK. With V trimmed by 4 bases and J by 10 bases, 11 bases remained unmatched. The CDR3 DNA reads TGTGCCAGCAGCCGGAGAGCGGGACAGGGATACGAGCAGTTCTTC. Translating gives CASSRRAGQGYEQFF.

V gene TRBV5-4 combines with J gene TRBJ2-1; no clear D gene. The tail of the sequence fits TRBJ2-5 better, so the J call may be wrong. Germline assignment: CDR1 SGHNT and CDR2 YYREEE (reference sequence). The length of the CDR3 is 12 residues. The CDR3 DNA sequence: TGTGCCAGCAGCTCCCTCGAAGAGACCCAGTACTTC. Translated, it gives CASSSLEETQYF.

The sample holds many counts of this clonotype. This CDR3 reads CASSRGRVYGYTF. The DNA of the CDR3 is TGTGCCAGCAGCCGTGGACGGGTTTATGGCTACACCTTC. The J gene is TRBJ1-2, the V gene TRBV27; no reliable D call. The V and J ends lost 6 bases and 5 bases respectively, with 13 bases between them. Germline-derived CDR1 and CDR2 are MNHEY and SMNVEV (reference sequence). The length of the CDR3 is 13 residues.

This clonotype was observed many times. CDR3 in amino acids: CASSEAPSGGYTF. The CDR3 DNA follows: TGTGCCAGCAGTGAAGCGCCCTCGGGTGGCTACACCTTC. The V gene is TRBV6-1, the J gene TRBJ1-2; no reliable D call. The CDR3 consists of 13 residues. Per the germline V gene, CDR1 is MNHNS and CDR2 is SASEGT. V was shortened by 0 bases and J by 7 bases, with 9 bases between the two germline ends.

This clonotype has at least ten counts. The rearrangement joins TRBV12-5 to TRBJ1-5; 8 bases fit TRBD1. The V segment lost 2 bases and the J segment 4 bases; nucleotides outside the gene matches: 10. CDR3 length: 17 residues. CDR1 and CDR2 (germline): LGHNT, FRNRAP. Here the CDR3 reads CASGLPGQGGRNQPQHF. In DNA form, the CDR3 reads TGTGCTAGTGGTTTGCCCGGACAGGGAGGGAGAAATCAGCCCCAGCATTTT.

This rearrangement joins TRBV20-1 to TRBJ2-1; D gene ambiguous. V was cut by 6 bases and J by 0 bases, with 12 bases left in between. The CDR3 is 14 residues long. The germline V gene encodes CDR1 DFQATT and CDR2 SNEGSKA (reference sequence). CDR3 loop: CSAPNRGSYNEQFF. In DNA form, the CDR3 reads TGCAGTGCCCCAAACCGAGGCTCCTACAATGAGCAGTTCTTC.

This clonotype was seen at least ten times. The rearrangement uses TRBV30 and TRBJ2-7; D ambiguous. Trimming took off 2 bases at V and 6 bases at J, with 5 bases between the two ends. Per germline, CDR1 GTSNPN and CDR2 SVGIG (reference sequence). This CDR3 is built from 10 residues. CDR3 in DNA: TGTGCCTGGAGTTTGGGCGAGCAGTACTTC. The encoded protein is CAWSLGEQYF.

This clonotype has at least ten counts. This chain links TRBV12-3 or TRBV12-4 with TRBJ2-7; a weak D match, TRBD2 (7 bases). V lost 2 bases to trimming and J lost 8 bases, with 25 bases between them. The CDR3 has 17 amino acids. CDR3 protein: CASSLIFVGGPGEKQYF. CDR3 DNA: TGTGCCAGCAGTTTAATTTTTGTGGGAGGGCCAGGGGAGAAGCAGTACTTC.

A few counts support this clonotype. The chain recombines TRBV6-2 or TRBV6-3 with TRBJ2-7; D is unresolved. Trimming cost V 3 bases and J 6 bases, with 15 bases left between them. This CDR3 region has 14 residues. Germline V gene sequence: CDR1 MNHEY, CDR2 SVGEGT. The CDR3 loop reads CASSYYSDPREQYF. In DNA, the CDR3 is TGTGCCAGCAGTTATTACTCGGACCCACGCGAGCAGTACTTC.

This clonotype was seen only a few times. The chain recombines TRBV6-2 or TRBV6-3 with TRBJ2-1; TRBD2 matches at 12 bases. The CDR3 covers 16 residues. V lost 4 bases, J lost 0 bases, and 1 base stayed unmatched. In germline, CDR1 is MNHEY, CDR2 SVGEGT. The CDR3 region is CASSSGLAGSYNEQFF. In DNA, the CDR3 is TGTGCCAGCAGTTCGGGACTAGCGGGCTCCTACAATGAGCAGTTCTTC.

This clonotype was seen at least ten times. Germline and junction disagree at one end, which may indicate a read error. V gene TRBV2 combines with J gene TRBJ2-3; D is perhaps TRBD1 (5 bases). The CDR3 extends over 12 amino acids. Germline V gene data show CDR1 as SNHLY and CDR2 as FYNNEI. CDR3 sequence reads: CASSEGVDTQYF. The CDR3 region has the DNA TGTGCCAGCAGCGAAGGGGTAGATACGCAGTATTTT.